Listed below are T cell receptor beta chains from one sample, sequenced in a study of CD8 T cells in Susac syndrome. TCRdb itself ran the immunoSEQ multiplex PCR reads through MiXCR, one entry per CDR3 protein. Found here are hundreds of thousands of distinct CDR3 sequences, more than 80% of them singletons; the top ten hold under 0.15%. Sequenced sample: CD8+ T cells from PBMCs. The receptors here all came from a human donor with multiple sclerosis. Each CDR3 is given with its conserved first and last residue. D genes are given only for firm matches. Size values are once, few and many counts, or a class for expanded clones, and some rows have none.

J: TRBJ2-7
size: .
V: TRBV28
D: TRBD1
DNA: TGTGCCAGCAGTCCCTCGACAGGGATCCCAATCCAAACGCAGTACTTC
CDR3: CASSPSTGIPIQTQYF

J: TRBJ2-7
size: once
V: TRBV29-1
D: .
DNA: TGCAGCGTTGAAGATCCCAGGGTCCCCTACGAGCAGTACTTC
CDR3: CSVEDPRVPYEQYF

J: TRBJ1-5
size: .
V: TRBV27
D: TRBD1
DNA: TGTGCCAGCAGTGAGACAGGGTCGGGGCAGCCCCAGCATTTT
CDR3: CASSETGSGQPQHF

J: TRBJ2-4
size: .
V: TRBV3-1
D: TRBD1
DNA: TGTGCCAGCAGGGGACAGGGCCAAAACATTCAGTACTTC
CDR3: CASRGQGQNIQYF

J: TRBJ2-5
size: .
V: TRBV6-5
D: TRBD1
DNA: TGTGCCAGCAGTTACTCGACAGGGGCCCAAGAGACCCAGTACTTC
CDR3: CASSYSTGAQETQYF

J: TRBJ1-2
size: .
V: TRBV29-1
D: .
DNA: TGCAGCGTTGAACCCGAAAAGGGTGACTATGGCTACACCTTC
CDR3: CSVEPEKGDYGYTF

J: TRBJ2-7
size: .
V: TRBV5-4
D: .
DNA: TGTGCCAGCAGCTCAGGGGAGGGACAGTACGAGCAGTACTTC
CDR3: CASSSGEGQYEQYF

J: TRBJ1-2
size: .
V: TRBV30
D: .
DNA: TGTGCCTGGAGTGTAAGCAGGATATACGGTCCCGGCTACACCTTC
CDR3: CAWSVSRIYGPGYTF

J: TRBJ1-5
size: once
V: TRBV2
D: .
DNA: TGTGCCAGCAGTGAGGCAACCAATCAGCCCCAGCATTTT
CDR3: CASSEATNQPQHF

J: TRBJ1-5
size: .
V: TRBV15
D: TRBD1
DNA: TGTGCCACCAGCAGAGATTGGGGTGACAGGGCGGGTCAGCCCCAGCATTTT
CDR3: CATSRDWGDRAGQPQHF

J: TRBJ1-1
size: .
V: TRBV7-9
D: .
DNA: TGTGCCAGCTCCCCATGGGCTGCAGCTGAAGCTTTCTTT
CDR3: CASSPWAAAEAFF

J: TRBJ2-1
size: .
V: TRBV27
D: .
DNA: TGTGCCAGCAGTCGGGGTCTGCATGAGCAGTTCTTC
CDR3: CASSRGLHEQFF

J: TRBJ2-7
size: .
V: TRBV6-1
D: .
DNA: TGTGCCAGCAGTGAAGCGCGGGGTTACGGCTACGAGCAGTACTTC
CDR3: CASSEARGYGYEQYF

J: TRBJ2-1
size: .
V: TRBV27
D: TRBD2
DNA: TGTGCCAGCAGTTTAGGAACTAGCGGGAGGGCCATTGAGCAGTTCTTC
CDR3: CASSLGTSGRAIEQFF

J: TRBJ1-1
size: .
V: TRBV4-1
D: .
DNA: TGCGCCAGCAGCCAAGAGGTCCTGAACACTGAAGCTTTCTTT
CDR3: CASSQEVLNTEAFF

J: TRBJ1-4
size: .
V: TRBV4-1
D: TRBD1
DNA: TGCGCCAGCAGCCAAGTTCTCCAGGGGGAAGAGAATGAAAAACTGTTTTTT
CDR3: CASSQVLQGEENEKLFF

J: TRBJ2-2
size: few
V: TRBV30
D: .
DNA: TGTGCCTGGACCCAGGGGTGGCCCGGGGAGCTGTTTTTT
CDR3: CAWTQGWPGELFF

J: TRBJ2-1
size: .
V: TRBV6-1
D: .
DNA: TGTGCCAGCAGTGTAGGTCCGGGACGGCTTATCCATGAGCAGTTCTTC
CDR3: CASSVGPGRLIHEQFF

J: TRBJ1-5
size: .
V: TRBV30
D: .
DNA: TGTGCCTCGGAGGGGCAGGGCAACCAGCCCCAGCATTTT
CDR3: CASEGQGNQPQHF

J: TRBJ1-3
size: .
V: TRBV6-5
D: .
DNA: TGTGCCAGCAGTTACTTAGGGGGACCACAAGGGCCTGGAAACACCATATATTTT
CDR3: CASSYLGGPQGPGNTIYF

J: TRBJ1-2
size: .
V: TRBV7-9
D: TRBD1
DNA: TGTGCCAGCAGCTTACTTGGACAGGGGGATGGCTACACCTTC
CDR3: CASSLLGQGDGYTF

J: TRBJ1-6
size: .
V: TRBV5-1
D: .
DNA: TGCGCCAGCAGCTTCCTGGGGGATTTCGATAATTCACCCCTCCACTTT
CDR3: CASSFLGDFDNSPLHF

J: TRBJ2-5
size: .
V: TRBV7-2
D: TRBD2
DNA: TGTGCCAGCAGCTCCACCGGGAGGGGAGAGACCCAGTACTTC
CDR3: CASSSTGRGETQYF

J: TRBJ2-7
size: .
V: TRBV30
D: TRBD1
DNA: TGTGCCTCGACAGGGCGTCCCTACGAGCAGTACTTC
CDR3: CASTGRPYEQYF

J: TRBJ2-7
size: .
V: TRBV28
D: .
DNA: TGTGCCAGCAGTTCGGACAGTTTGGGCTCCTACGAGCAGTACTTC
CDR3: CASSSDSLGSYEQYF

J: TRBJ2-2
size: .
V: TRBV29-1
D: TRBD1
DNA: TGCAGCGTGGTAGGACAGGGGAACACCGGGGAGCTGTTTTTT
CDR3: CSVVGQGNTGELFF

J: TRBJ1-1
size: .
V: TRBV27
D: .
DNA: TGTGCCAGCAGCTATCACAGGGAAATGAACACTGAAGCTTTCTTT
CDR3: CASSYHREMNTEAFF

J: TRBJ1-5
size: .
V: TRBV6-1
D: .
DNA: TGTGCCAGCAGCACTGCTCATGATAGCAATCAGCCCCAGCATTTT
CDR3: CASSTAHDSNQPQHF

J: TRBJ2-5
size: once
V: TRBV7-9
D: .
DNA: TGTGCCAGCAGCTTACTACTTCGAGAGAGCCAGTACTTC
CDR3: CASSLLLRESQYF

J: TRBJ2-7
size: .
V: TRBV29-1
D: .
DNA: TGCAGCTGGGCGGAGGCGAGCTCCTACGAGCAGTACTTC
CDR3: CSWAEASSYEQYF

J: TRBJ1-4
size: .
V: TRBV27
D: TRBD1
DNA: TGTGCCAGCAGTCAACAGGGGTTCGGTGAAAAACTGTTTTTT
CDR3: CASSQQGFGEKLFF

J: TRBJ2-7
size: .
V: TRBV3-1
D: TRBD2
DNA: TGTGCCAGCAGCCAAGAACCAAGCGGGGTCTACGAGCAGTACTTC
CDR3: CASSQEPSGVYEQYF

J: TRBJ2-5
size: .
V: TRBV5-1
D: TRBD1
DNA: TGCGCCAGCAGCTTGGCAGGGGGCGACGAGACCCAGTACTTC
CDR3: CASSLAGGDETQYF

J: TRBJ1-2
size: .
V: TRBV4-1
D: .
DNA: TGCGCCAGCAGCCAGGGAATGAACTATGGCTACACCTTC
CDR3: CASSQGMNYGYTF

J: TRBJ2-2
size: .
V: TRBV7-6
D: .
DNA: TGTGCCAGCATGCCCCCCTCCGGGGTCGGGGAGCTGTTTTTT
CDR3: CASMPPSGVGELFF

J: TRBJ1-2
size: .
V: TRBV6-5
D: .
DNA: TGTGCCAGCAGTTACGAGGGAGACTATGGCTACACCTTC
CDR3: CASSYEGDYGYTF

J: TRBJ2-7
size: .
V: TRBV3-1
D: .
DNA: TGTGCCAGCAGCCAAGTGGGGTTGGGCGAGAGCTCCTACGAGCAGTACTTC
CDR3: CASSQVGLGESSYEQYF

J: TRBJ2-1
size: .
V: TRBV28
D: .
DNA: TGTGCCAGCAGTTTAATGGCCTACAATGAGCAGTTCTTC
CDR3: CASSLMAYNEQFF

J: TRBJ2-1
size: .
V: TRBV2
D: TRBD2
DNA: TGTGCCAGCAGTGAACGGGAAGGGACTAGCGGGATAAAGCGGAATGAGCAGTTCTTC
CDR3: CASSEREGTSGIKRNEQFF

J: TRBJ1-2
size: .
V: TRBV5-8
D: .
DNA: TGTGCCAGCAGCTTGGCCCGAGTGGGGATCTATGGCTACACCTTC
CDR3: CASSLARVGIYGYTF

J: TRBJ1-1
size: few
V: TRBV11-2
D: TRBD1
DNA: TGTGCCAGCAGCTACGCAACCGGGACAGCCCCTGAAGCTTTCTTT
CDR3: CASSYATGTAPEAFF

J: TRBJ2-1
size: .
V: TRBV4-2
D: TRBD2
DNA: TGTGCCAGCAGCCAAGATCTAGCGGGTACCTACAATGAGCAGTTCTTC
CDR3: CASSQDLAGTYNEQFF

J: TRBJ2-1
size: .
V: TRBV9
D: .
DNA: TGTGCCAGCAGCGTAGTAAGGGGGACAAGGGAAGACGATGAGCAGTTCTTC
CDR3: CASSVVRGTREDDEQFF

J: TRBJ2-1
size: .
V: TRBV9
D: TRBD2
DNA: TGTGCCAGCAGCGTAGGTGGGAGGGGACTCCGCAATGAGCAGTTCTTC
CDR3: CASSVGGRGLRNEQFF

J: TRBJ1-2
size: .
V: TRBV5-1
D: TRBD1
DNA: TGCGCCAGCAGCGAAATTGGACAGGGGCTTAACTATGGCTACACCTTC
CDR3: CASSEIGQGLNYGYTF

J: TRBJ2-3
size: .
V: TRBV12-3/TRBV12-4
D: .
DNA: TGTGCCAGCGCGGGACCTGGCACAGATACGCAGTATTTT
CDR3: CASAGPGTDTQYF

J: TRBJ1-2
size: .
V: TRBV3-1
D: .
DNA: TGTGCCAGCAGCCAAGATCCCGGGGGCGCAGACTATGGCTACACCTTC
CDR3: CASSQDPGGADYGYTF

J: TRBJ1-2
size: few
V: TRBV6-5
D: .
DNA: TGTGCCAGCAGTTACTCGAATCCAAAGGTCGCTGGCTACACCTTC
CDR3: CASSYSNPKVAGYTF

J: TRBJ2-1
size: once
V: TRBV12-3/TRBV12-4
D: .
DNA: TGTGCCAGCATGTGGGTATCTTTCAATGAGCAGTTCTTC
CDR3: CASMWVSFNEQFF

J: TRBJ2-1
size: .
V: TRBV10-2
D: .
DNA: TGCGCCAGCAGTGAGTCGAAAATTGGTGGGGAGCAGTTCTTC
CDR3: CASSESKIGGEQFF

J: TRBJ1-1
size: .
V: TRBV9
D: .
DNA: TGTGCCAGCAGCGCGGAGTCGTGGTCCACTGAAGCTTTCTTT
CDR3: CASSAESWSTEAFF

J: TRBJ1-1
size: .
V: TRBV27
D: TRBD1
DNA: TGTGCCAGCAGTACGGACAGGGTTGACACTGAAGCTTTCTTT
CDR3: CASSTDRVDTEAFF

J: TRBJ2-7
size: once
V: TRBV5-4
D: TRBD2
DNA: TGTGCCAGCAGCCCAGGACTAGCGGGGCGATTCTACGAGCAGTACTTC
CDR3: CASSPGLAGRFYEQYF